This T cell receptor beta chain comes out of a study of T cells expressing NK-cell markers. Study-level background: It was sorted CD3+CD56-NKG2C+, CD3+CD56+NKG2C- and CD3+CD56+NKG2C+ T cells that provided the TCR beta repertoires. Points from the study as a whole: Whether expanded NKG2C-expressing T cell clones recognize HCMV is unknown. Six donors carried dominant NKG2C+ clonotypes that made up roughly 1.0-7.0% of their CD8+ T cells.

The germline gives CDR1 LGHDT, CDR2 YNNKEL (reference sequence). The CDR3 is 14 amino acids. Points on this clonotype: Its target is unknown.

TCR beta libraries carry UMIs added by 5'RACE template switching. No DNA is given; TCRdb re-called the 5' RACE reads and lists each CDR3 protein once. The record lists over 350,000 distinct CDR3 sequences, of which the ten most abundant hold around 10%. The genes are TRBV3-1 and TRBJ2-1. Sequencing was performed on blood T cells: a sorted CD56 or NKG2C T cell subset, CD4+ or CD8+ T cells, or bulk PBMC T cells (not recorded which). This receptor was taken from a woman aged 50 to 60 in good health. CDR3 sequence: CASLSGSSYNEQFF.